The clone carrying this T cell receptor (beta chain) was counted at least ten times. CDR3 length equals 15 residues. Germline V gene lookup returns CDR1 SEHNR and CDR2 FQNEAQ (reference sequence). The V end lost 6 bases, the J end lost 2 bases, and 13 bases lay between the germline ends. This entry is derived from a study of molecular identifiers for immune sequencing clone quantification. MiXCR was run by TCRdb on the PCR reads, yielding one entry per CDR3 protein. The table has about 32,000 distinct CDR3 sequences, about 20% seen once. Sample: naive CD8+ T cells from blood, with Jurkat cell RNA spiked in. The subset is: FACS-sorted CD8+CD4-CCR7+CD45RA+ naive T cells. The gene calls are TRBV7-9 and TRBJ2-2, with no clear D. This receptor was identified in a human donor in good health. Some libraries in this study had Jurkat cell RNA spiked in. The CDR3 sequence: CASSHAASNTGELFF. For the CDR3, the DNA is TGTGCCAGCAGTCATGCGGCGTCTAACACCGGGGAGCTGTTTTTT.